The 22 T cell receptor beta chains below were found in one sample sequenced in a study of lymphopenia after photon versus proton radiotherapy. Assay used: immunoSEQ multiplex PCR; TCRdb lists only in-frame clones, some missing. The sample holds 50,000 to 75,000 clones, approximately 83% seen once. The sample in question was peripheral blood, obtained from a patient treated with photon-based radiotherapy. These receptor sequences come from a man aged 40-49 years with gastric cancer.

V gene TRBV7-9 combines with J gene TRBJ2-2; D gene unclear. V dropped 3 bases and J dropped 4 bases, with 9 bases sitting between them. The germline CDR1 and CDR2 sequences are SEHNR and FQNEAQ (reference sequence). This CDR3 region has 14 residues. CDR3 amino acids: CASSLRTLTGELFF. In DNA, the CDR3 is TGTGCCAGCAGCTTGAGGACCCTCACCGGGGAGCTGTTTTTT.

The rearrangement links TRBV4-1 to TRBJ2-3, with D maybe TRBD1 (6 bases). CDR3 size: 15 residues. Germline loops: CDR1 MGHRA, CDR2 YSYEKL. Trimming pared 2 bases from V and 1 base from J, leaving 10 bases between. CDR3 sequence reads: CASSQYGQRTDTQYF. CDR3 DNA: TGCGCCAGCAGCCAATATGGACAGCGCACAGATACGCAGTATTTT.

The chain is built from TRBV2 and TRBJ1-4; 8 nucleotides align to TRBD1. The V gene's germline CDR1 is SNHLY and CDR2 FYNNEI. J was trimmed by 0 bases and V by 7 bases; bases with no gene match: 4. The CDR3 consists of 15 residues. The CDR3 sequence: CASKGQVATNEKLFF. Written as DNA, the CDR3 is TGTGCCAGCAAGGGACAGGTTGCAACTAATGAAAAACTGTTTTTT. Looking up the rest from reference TRBV2 and TRBJ1-4 gives the full variable domain: EPEVTQTPSHQVTQMGQEVILRCVPISNHLYFYWYRQILGQKVEFLVSFYNNEISEKSEIFDDQFSVERPDGSNFTLKIRSTKLEDSAMYFCASKGQVATNEKLFFGSGTQLSVL.

This sequence joins TRBV5-1 and TRBJ1-1; possible D gene TRBD1, 5 bases. This CDR3 is 14 amino acids long. Trimming took off 2 bases at V and 4 bases at J, with 12 bases between the two ends. Germline V lookup: CDR1 SGHRS, CDR2 YFSETQ. The CDR3 loop is CASSFGGEGTEAFF. In DNA form, the CDR3 reads TGCGCCAGCAGCTTTGGGGGGGAAGGCACTGAAGCTTTCTTT. The full variable domain, with the rest looked up from reference TRBV5-1 and TRBJ1-1, is KAGVTQTPRYLIKTRGQQVTLSCSPISGHRSVSWYQQTPGQGLQFLFEYFSETQRNKGNFPGRFSGRQFSNSRSEMNVSTLELGDSALYLCASSFGGEGTEAFFGQGTRLTVV.

The CDR3 loop reads CASSLKGTDTRNYGYTF. The CDR3 coding sequence is TGTGCCAGCAGCTTAAAAGGGACAGACACCAGAAACTATGGCTACACCTTC. The chain combines TRBV7-2 with TRBJ1-2; 7 bases agree with TRBD1. V gave up 2 bases and J gave up 2 bases; unmatched junction bases: 11. The CDR3 length is 17 residues. The V gene's germline CDR1 is SGHTA and CDR2 FQGNSA.

The chain has TRBV7-8 and TRBJ1-1; TRBD1 agrees at 8 bases. V was clipped by 4 bases and J by 5 bases; unmatched bases: 6. CDR3 size: 14 residues. Germline loops: CDR1 SGHVS, CDR2 FQNEAQ. This CDR3 is CASSWQGADTEAFF. Written as DNA, the CDR3 is TGTGCCAGCAGCTGGCAGGGGGCTGATACTGAAGCTTTCTTT.

The chain has TRBV7-2 and TRBJ1-5, with 12 positions matching TRBD1. With 5 bases clipped from V and 7 bases from J, the junction kept 6 bases outside the gene matches. From germline, CDR1 is SGHTA and CDR2 FQGNSA. The CDR3 runs to 15 residues. The CDR3 sequence: CASSPGTGGGQPQHF. CDR3 bases: TGTGCCAGCAGCCCAGGGACAGGGGGCGGGCAGCCCCAGCATTTT.

The chain combines TRBV19 with TRBJ2-2, with a weak D call TRBD2 (5 bases). The CDR3 length is 14 residues. The V end was cut by 3 bases, the J end by 1 base, with 6 bases between. Germline CDR1 reads LNHDA; CDR2 reads SQIVND (reference sequence). The CDR3: CASSMGRNTGELFF. DNA for the CDR3: TGTGCCAGTAGTATGGGGAGGAACACCGGGGAGCTGTTTTTT.

The chain carries TRBV10-3 and TRBJ2-3, with a possible D match to TRBD2 (6 bases). Germline V gene lookup returns CDR1 ENHRY and CDR2 SYGVKD. With 9 bases removed from V and 4 bases from J, the gap between germline ends came to 8 bases. This CDR3 has 11 amino acids. The CDR3 bases are TGTGCCATTGGGACTCCAGATACGCAGTATTTT. It encodes CAIGTPDTQYF.

The rearrangement joins TRBV28 to TRBJ2-2, with D tentatively TRBD2 (7 bases). From germline, CDR1 is MDHEN and CDR2 SYDVKM. V lost 6 bases, J lost 6 bases, and 14 bases lay in between. This CDR3 is built from 14 residues. As DNA, the CDR3 is TGTGCCAGCAGCCCTACAGGGAGGGCCGGGGAGCTGTTTTTT. Protein: CASSPTGRAGELFF.

This chain joins TRBV4-1 and TRBJ2-7; 8 bases match TRBD2. Trimming cost V 4 bases and J 2 bases; bases outside gene matches: 7. This CDR3 has 15 residues. Germline V gene lookup returns CDR1 MGHRA and CDR2 YSYEKL. The CDR3, as DNA: TGCGCCAGCAGCCCCTTCGCGGGAGGCCCCTACGAGCAGTACTTC. Translation: CASSPFAGGPYEQYF.

This clone was seen just once. The chain joins TRBV5-6 to TRBJ1-2; TRBD1 aligns across 11 bases. CDR1 and CDR2 from the germline V gene are SGHDT and YYEEEE. This CDR3 has 14 residues. V was pared by 4 bases and J by 7 bases, with 6 bases of the junction left unmatched. CDR3 sequence: CASSPGTGGVGYTF. CDR3 nucleotides: TGTGCCAGCAGCCCCGGGACAGGGGGGGTTGGCTACACCTTC.

This chain uses TRBV2 with TRBJ2-7; 11 positions match TRBD1. This CDR3 region has 17 residues. Germline lookup yields CDR1 SNHLY and CDR2 FYNNEI. V trimming: 5 bases; J trimming: 4 bases; junction bases outside the gene matches: 13. The CDR3 protein is CASSKITSGTGGYEQYF. The CDR3 DNA is TGTGCCAGCAGTAAAATTACGTCCGGGACAGGGGGATACGAGCAGTACTTC.

This clone was counted once. The V gene is TRBV4-2, the J gene TRBJ1-2; TRBD1 matches 7 bases. Trimming at V came to 1 base and at J to 2 bases, leaving 10 bases not matched to a gene. CDR3 length equals 17 residues. Germline V CDR1 and CDR2: LGHNA, YNFKEQ. This CDR3 is CASSQGRGRQGNYGYTF. CDR3 nucleotides: TGTGCCAGCAGCCAAGGGAGGGGCCGACAGGGAAACTATGGCTACACCTTC.

The V gene is TRBV30, the J gene TRBJ1-2; the D gene is possibly TRBD1 (5 bases). V was cut by 4 bases and J by 5 bases, with 8 bases left in between. The length of the CDR3 is 11 residues. Germline CDR1 is GTSNPN and CDR2 is SVGIG (reference sequence). The DNA of the CDR3 is TGTGCCTGGACGGAGGGGTATGGCTACACCTTC. Translation gives CAWTEGYGYTF. Drawing the rest from reference TRBV30 and TRBJ1-2, the complete variable domain is SQTIHQWPATLVQPVGSPLSLECTVEGTSNPNLYWYRQAAGRGLQLLFYSVGIGQISSEVPQNLSASRPQDRQFILSSKKLLLSDSGFYLCAWTEGYGYTFGSGTRLTVV.

This clone was counted a single time. The genes are TRBV14 and TRBJ1-1, with D perhaps TRBD1 (5 bases). This CDR3 has 13 residues. Trimming cost V 4 bases and J 5 bases, with 11 bases left between them. Looked up from germline, CDR1 is SGHDN and CDR2 is FVKESK. The CDR3 nucleotides read TGTGCCAGCAGCCGTACTCCAGGGACTGAAGCTTTCTTT. Translating it yields CASSRTPGTEAFF. Full variable domain (rest looked up from reference TRBV14 and TRBJ1-1): EAGVTQFPSHSVIEKGQTVTLRCDPISGHDNLYWYRRVMGKEIKFLLHFVKESKQDESGMPNNRFLAERTGGTYSTLKVQPAELEDSGVYFCASSRTPGTEAFFGQGTRLTVV.

This chain links TRBV6-5 with TRBJ1-5; D is uncertain. There are 13 residues in the CDR3. CDR1 and CDR2 (germline): MNHEY, SVGAGI. V was pared by 2 bases and J by 5 bases, with 7 bases between. CDR3 nucleotide sequence: TGTGCCAGCAGTTACAACGGATATCAGCCCCAGCATTTT. This translates into CASSYNGYQPQHF.

The chain combines TRBV6-1 with TRBJ2-3; D is unclear. Germline-derived CDR1 and CDR2 are MNHNS and SASEGT. The V end was cut by 6 bases, the J end by 0 bases, with 13 bases between. This CDR3 spans 15 amino acids. The CDR3 loop reads CASRLTVSSTDTQYF. The CDR3 DNA reads TGTGCCAGCAGACTTACAGTATCTAGCACAGATACGCAGTATTTT.

For this clone: One junction end does not reproduce the germline sequence, and a read error may be involved. The chain carries TRBV7-7 and TRBJ2-3; 7 bases fit TRBD1. CDR3 size: 14 residues. CDR1 is SSHAT, CDR2 FNYEAQ, per germline (reference sequence). CDR3 coding DNA: TGTGCTAGCAGCCGACAGGGCAACACAGATACGCAGTATTTT. Translation gives CASSRQGNTDTQYF.

This chain connects TRBV11-1 to TRBJ1-1; no firm D call. Trimming stripped 1 base from V and 12 bases from J, with 15 bases between. The germline V gene has CDR1 SGHAT and CDR2 FQDESV (reference sequence). This CDR3 is built from 13 residues. CDR3 nucleotides: TGTGCCAGCAGCTTAGAGCCAGGACTGAAAACTTTCTTT. This codes for CASSLEPGLKTFF.

This clone was seen just once. The CDR3, as DNA: TGTGCCAGCAGAAGACAGGGAGGGGAGACCCAGTACTTC. Protein product: CASRRQGGETQYF. The rearrangement uses TRBV6-1 and TRBJ2-5; D might be TRBD1 or TRBD2, each matching 7 bases. Per germline, CDR1 MNHNS and CDR2 SASEGT. V lost 6 bases to trimming and J lost 5 bases, with 13 bases between them. The CDR3 has 13 residues.

This sequence joins TRBV6-5 and TRBJ1-6, with D possibly TRBD1 on 6 matching bases. Germline CDR1 MNHEY, CDR2 SVGAGI. Trimming took off 5 bases at V and 0 bases at J, with 8 bases between the two ends. CDR3 length: 15 amino acids. The CDR3 DNA reads TGTGCCAGCAGTACCAGGGGCTCCTATAATTCACCCCTCCACTTT. It yields the protein CASSTRGSYNSPLHF.